Below are 6 T cell receptor gamma chains sequenced from a single sample in a study of gamma delta lymphoproliferative disorders and STAT genes. PBMCs from patients and controls supplied the genomic DNA for sequencing. TCRdb reprocessed the multiplex PCR reads using CATT. The table lists 2,000 to 2,500 gamma-chain clones, almost 10% of them singletons. The sample consisted of blood. These receptors originate from a human donor with gamma-delta T-cell large granular lymphocyte leukemia.

The V and J genes are TRGV9 and TRGJ1 or TRGJ2. No J segment appears in TCRdb, so it was assigned here by matching the sequence to germline. This CDR3 comprises 13 residues. Germline CDR1 reads GITISATS; CDR2 reads ISYDGTV (reference sequence). The J segment lost 3 bases and the V segment lost 3 bases, leaving 5 bases of the junction unmatched. CDR3 amino acids: CALWERLYYKKLF. The CDR3 DNA reads as TGTGCCTTGTGGGAGCGTCTTTATTATAAGAAACTCTTT.

A note on this clone: A much bigger clone sits one base away, suggesting this may be a read error. The genes are TRGV4 and TRGJ1 or TRGJ2. No J segment appears in TCRdb, so it was assigned here by matching the sequence to germline. The CDR3 spans 10 residues. V was clipped by 3 bases and J by 8 bases; unmatched bases: 1. Germline V gene sequence: CDR1 EGSTGY, CDR2 YDSYTSSV. CDR3 region: CATWDNKKLF. As DNA, the CDR3 is TGTGCCACCTGGGATAATAAGAAACTCTTT.

In this sample, this clone turned up a few times. A much larger clone is a single base away; this may be a read error. Other nucleotide sequences from this sample produce the same CDR3. CDR3 residues: CALWEVQELGKKIKVF. As DNA, the CDR3 is TGTGCCTTGTGGGAGGTTCAAGAGTTGGGCAAAAAAATCAAGGTATTT. This rearrangement joins TRGV9 to TRGJP. In the absence of a J gene in TCRdb, the DNA was matched to germline to assign it here. The CDR3 consists of 16 residues. Germline V lookup: CDR1 GITISATS, CDR2 ISYDGTV (reference sequence). The ends lost 1 base at V and 4 bases at J; junction bases unmatched: 1.

This clone was found a few times. TCRdb gives a protein that differs at residue 8 from what the DNA encodes, so the protein here is translated from the DNA. The CDR3 reads CATWDGRFDYKKLF. The DNA for the CDR3 is TGTGCCACCTGGGACGGGCGGTTTGATTATAAGAAACTCTTT. The rearrangement links TRGV2 to TRGJ1 or TRGJ2. The J gene, absent from TCRdb, was called here by matching the DNA to germline. Trimming at V came to 0 bases and at J to 5 bases, leaving 7 bases not matched to a gene. The CDR3 has 14 residues. Germline V gene lookup returns CDR1 EGSNGY and CDR2 YDSYNSKV.

By sample fraction, this clone is medium-sized. The V call is TRGV4, the J call TRGJ1 or TRGJ2. Matching the DNA to germline supplied the J gene, which TCRdb does not give. Trimming removed 0 bases from V and 6 bases from J; junction bases left unmatched: 5. This CDR3 is built from 13 residues. Germline CDR1 and CDR2: EGSTGY and YDSYTSSV. The CDR3 sequence is CATWDGPCYKKLF. The DNA of the CDR3 is TGTGCCACCTGGGATGGGCCGTGTTATAAGAAACTCTTT.

Of note for this clone: The sample holds other DNA sequences that translate to the same CDR3. V usage is TRGV10 and J usage is TRGJ1 or TRGJ2. Germline matching of the DNA provided the J gene here, since TCRdb leaves it blank. TRGV10 is an ORF for which the function is uncertain. This CDR3 comprises 12 residues. The V and J ends lost 8 bases and 6 bases, in that order; junction bases with no gene match: 8. The CDR3 is CAAWDLGYKKLF. As DNA, the CDR3 is TGTGCTGCGTGGGATTTAGGTTATAAGAAACTCTTT.